The TCR beta chain under discussion was sequenced for a study of CD8 T cells in ankylosing spondylitis. Study observations and caveats: What seemed typical of ankylosing spondylitis blood was a TCR beta motif built from several highly homologous variants. It was reported that disease-linked clones were significantly enriched in matched ankylosing spondylitis synovial fluid.

Notes on this clonotype: Its matching antigen is unknown.

TCRdb processed the 5' RACE reads anew with MiXCR; each CDR3 protein has one entry. The sample includes tens of thousands of distinct CDR3 sequences, 8% to 13% seen only once; the top ten take around 1.4%. Per germline, CDR1 SQVTM and CDR2 ANQGSEA. This CDR3 spans 11 amino acids. The germline V and J ends were trimmed by 3 bases and 5 bases, with 7 bases remaining between them. V usage is TRBV29-1 and J usage is TRBJ1-1; D not certain. The receptor comes from a male donor with ankylosing spondylitis or in good health (not recorded which). The source material was blood, either unsorted or a sorted T cell fraction (not recorded which). CDR3: CSVDIGTEAFF. DNA of the CDR3: TGCAGCGTTGATATAGGTACTGAAGCTTTCTTT.